The subject of this entry is one TCR beta chain. The entry originates in a study of cytomegalovirus exposure and HLA in healthy donors. The PCR used 60 Vbeta and 13 Jbeta primers. The protocol was immunoSEQ multiplex PCR, while the TCRdb copy is restricted to in-frame clones and leaves out a portion. The data hold roughly 120,000 clones, with less than 80% observed a single time. The CDR3 totals 14 residues. Germline CDR1 and CDR2: KGHSH and LQKENI. Between the trimmed V and J ends, which lost 7 bases and 5 bases, there was a span of 15 bases. The TCR comes from a woman in her 50s in good health and CMV-seropositive. Sequencing was done on a sample of PBMCs. The chain links TRBV18 to TRBJ2-1; a possible D gene is TRBD2 (6 bases). Written as DNA, the CDR3 is TGTGCCAGCTTTGAGACTAGAAATAACAATGAGCAGTTCTTC. Translation gives CASFETRNNNEQFF.